This passage covers 5 T cell receptor beta chains from one sample sequenced in a study of cytomegalovirus exposure and HLA in healthy donors. The PCR contained 60 Vbeta and 13 Jbeta primers. Assay used: immunoSEQ multiplex PCR; TCRdb lists only in-frame clones, some missing. Here the sample spans around 130,000 clones, roughly 76% being singletons. Material for sequencing was PBMCs. These receptors were obtained from a female donor in good health and CMV-seronegative.

The chain carries TRBV6-1 and TRBJ1-1, with D perhaps matching TRBD1 (5 bases). The CDR3 is 13 amino acids. V lost 2 bases and J 6 bases, leaving 10 bases between the germline ends. Germline V gives CDR1 MNHNS, CDR2 SASEGT. The CDR3 DNA is TGTGCCAGCAGTGAAACGGGGGGGTCTGAAGCTTTCTTT. This sequence encodes CASSETGGSEAFF.

The chain uses TRBV7-6 and TRBJ1-5; D not certain. CDR1 and CDR2 from the germline V gene are SGHVS and FNYEAQ. V lost 5 bases and J lost 7, with 15 bases in between. The CDR3 runs to 14 residues. Written as DNA, the CDR3 is TGTGCCAGCAGCCCAGGCGAGGGATTACAGCCCCAGCATTTT. Protein sequence: CASSPGEGLQPQHF.

The rearrangement uses TRBV5-6 and TRBJ2-1; TRBD2 matches at 7 bases. Germline V gives CDR1 SGHDT, CDR2 YYEEEE. CDR3 size: 15 residues. V trimming: 0 bases; J trimming: 7 bases; junction bases outside the gene matches: 7. CDR3 protein: CASSLGGGGNNEQFF. CDR3 in DNA: TGTGCCAGCAGCTTGGGAGGCGGGGGAAATAATGAGCAGTTCTTC.

The chain has TRBV27 and TRBJ1-4; D possibly corresponds to TRBD1 (6 bases). From germline, CDR1 is MNHEY and CDR2 SMNVEV (reference sequence). This CDR3 is 16 amino acids long. The V and J ends lost 5 bases and 5 bases respectively, with 18 bases between them. CDR3 sequence (DNA): TGTGCCAGCAGTCGAAACTTAGGGGGTCTCAATGAAAAACTGTTTTTT. This translates into CASSRNLGGLNEKLFF.

The chain is built from TRBV27 and TRBJ2-7; 12 bases map to TRBD2. The J segment lost 7 bases and the V segment lost 2 bases, leaving 3 bases of the junction unmatched. CDR3 length: 14 amino acids. Germline values: CDR1 MNHEY, CDR2 SMNVEV (reference sequence). As DNA, the CDR3 is TGTGCCAGCAGTTTAGACCTAGCGGGAGGGGAGCAGTACTTC. It translates to CASSLDLAGGEQYF.